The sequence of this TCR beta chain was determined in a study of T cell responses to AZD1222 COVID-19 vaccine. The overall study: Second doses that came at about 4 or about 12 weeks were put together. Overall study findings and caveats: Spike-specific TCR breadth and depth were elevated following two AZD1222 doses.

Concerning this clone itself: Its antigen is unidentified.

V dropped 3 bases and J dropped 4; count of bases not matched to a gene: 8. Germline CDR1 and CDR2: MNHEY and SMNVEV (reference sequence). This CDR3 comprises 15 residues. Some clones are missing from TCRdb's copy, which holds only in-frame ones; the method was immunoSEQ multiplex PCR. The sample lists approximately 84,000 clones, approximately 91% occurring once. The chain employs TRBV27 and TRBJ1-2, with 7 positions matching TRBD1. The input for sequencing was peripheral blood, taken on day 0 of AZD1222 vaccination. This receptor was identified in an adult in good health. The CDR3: CASSFDGTDVYGYTF. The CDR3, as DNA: TGTGCCAGCAGTTTTGACGGGACAGACGTCTATGGCTACACCTTC.